This T cell receptor beta chain was recovered during a study of T cell changes during pregnancy in multiple sclerosis. J lost 0 bases, V lost 5 bases, and 5 bases had no gene match. Looked up from germline, CDR1 is LNHDA and CDR2 is SQIVND (reference sequence). The CDR3 contains 15 residues. TCRdb's table, derived via immunoSEQ multiplex PCR, lists solely in-frame clones and lacks some. The repertoire includes 50,000 to 65,000 clones, around 85% of them detected once, and roughly 0.4% sits in the top ten. This chain connects TRBV19 to TRBJ2-3; TRBD2 matches 7 bases. The input for sequencing was CD4+ T cells from peripheral blood mononuclear cells, taken in the third trimester of pregnancy. This TCR came from a female donor with multiple sclerosis, enrolled in a pregnancy study. CDR3 sequence reads: CASSPTGGSTDTQYF. Written as DNA, the CDR3 is TGTGCCAGTAGTCCCACGGGGGGTAGCACAGATACGCAGTATTTT. Filled out from reference TRBV19 and TRBJ2-3, the complete variable domain reads DGGITQSPKYLFRKEGQNVTLSCEQNLNHDAMYWYRQDPGQGLRLIYYSQIVNDFQKGDIAEGYSVSREKKESFPLTVTSAQKNPTAFYLCASSPTGGSTDTQYFGPGTRLTVL.